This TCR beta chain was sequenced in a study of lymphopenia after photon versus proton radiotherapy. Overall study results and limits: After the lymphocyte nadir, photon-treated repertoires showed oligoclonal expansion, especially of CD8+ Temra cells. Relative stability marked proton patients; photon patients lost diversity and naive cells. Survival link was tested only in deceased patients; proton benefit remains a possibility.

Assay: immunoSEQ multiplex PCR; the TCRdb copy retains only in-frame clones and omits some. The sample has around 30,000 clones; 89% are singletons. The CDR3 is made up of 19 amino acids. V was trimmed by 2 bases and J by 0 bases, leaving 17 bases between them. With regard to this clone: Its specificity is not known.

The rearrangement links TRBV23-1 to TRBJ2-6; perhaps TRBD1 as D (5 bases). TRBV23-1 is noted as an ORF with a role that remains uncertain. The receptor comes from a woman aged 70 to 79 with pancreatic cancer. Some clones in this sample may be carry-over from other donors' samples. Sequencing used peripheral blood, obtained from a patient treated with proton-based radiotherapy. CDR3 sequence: CASSQPSGSQISGANVLTF. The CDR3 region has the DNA TGCGCCAGCAGTCAACCGTCAGGGTCACAAATCTCTGGGGCCAACGTCCTGACTTTC.